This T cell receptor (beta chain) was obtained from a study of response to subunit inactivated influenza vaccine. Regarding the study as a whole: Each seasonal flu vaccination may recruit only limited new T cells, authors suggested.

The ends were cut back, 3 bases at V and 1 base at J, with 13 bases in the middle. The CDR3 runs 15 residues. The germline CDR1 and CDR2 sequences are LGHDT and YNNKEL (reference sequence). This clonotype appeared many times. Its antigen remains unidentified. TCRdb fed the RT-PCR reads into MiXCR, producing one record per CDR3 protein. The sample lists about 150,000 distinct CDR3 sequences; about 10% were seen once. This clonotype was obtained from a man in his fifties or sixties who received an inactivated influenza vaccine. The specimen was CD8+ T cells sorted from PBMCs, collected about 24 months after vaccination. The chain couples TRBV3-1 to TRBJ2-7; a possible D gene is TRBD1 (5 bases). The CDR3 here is CASSHPGQASYEQYF. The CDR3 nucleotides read TGTGCCAGCAGCCACCCAGGGCAGGCATCCTACGAGCAGTACTTC.